Shown below are 26 T cell receptor beta chains from a single sample sequenced in a study of PD-1 blockade in mismatch repair-deficient tumors (dated 2017 in TCRdb). The library was produced with the immunoSEQ multiplex PCR assay. TCRdb holds this immuneACCESS table with in-frame rearrangements only. Some clones are missing; in checked studies, unresolved V genes explain under half, and the rest has no known cause. Within this sample are some 85,000 clones, with roughly 80% of them counted one time only. About 6% of the sample belongs to the ten largest clones. This material consisted of peripheral blood, taken 44 weeks after starting pembrolizumab. The receptors shown here come from an adult with mismatch repair-deficient cancer.

A single count supports this clone. The CDR3 DNA follows: TGCAGTGCAGACGGAGGGGAGACCCAGTACTTC. As protein: CSADGGETQYF. The V call is TRBV20-1, the J call TRBJ2-5; possible D gene TRBD2, 6 bases. CDR1 is DFQATT and CDR2 is SNEGSKA in the germline V gene (reference sequence). The ends were cut back, 6 bases at V and 5 bases at J, with 10 bases in the middle. The CDR3 totals 11 residues.

This clone appeared a single time. This chain connects TRBV6-1 to TRBJ1-5; D not resolved. From germline, CDR1 is MNHNS and CDR2 SASEGT. The CDR3 length is 14 residues. Trimming pared 7 bases from V and 2 bases from J, leaving 12 bases between. CDR3 coding DNA: TGTGCCAGCACCCCACCACCGGGCAATCAGCCCCAGCATTTT. It yields the protein CASTPPPGNQPQHF.

This chain links TRBV5-1 with TRBJ1-1; D might be TRBD1 (5 bases). The CDR3 has 14 amino acids. The germline CDR1 and CDR2 sequences are SGHRS and YFSETQ. Between the trimmed V and J ends, which lost 3 bases and 0 bases, there was a span of 9 bases. CDR3 sequence: CASSSRDLNTEAFF. For the CDR3, the DNA is TGCGCCAGCAGCTCCCGGGACCTGAACACTGAAGCTTTCTTT.

The chain uses TRBV20-1 and TRBJ1-1; D possibly corresponds to TRBD1 (5 bases). V was cut by 6 bases and J by 7 bases, with 12 bases left in between. Per the germline V gene, CDR1 is DFQATT and CDR2 is SNEGSKA (reference sequence). The CDR3 is 11 amino acids. The CDR3 here is CSAEGDVEAFF. The CDR3 DNA is TGCAGTGCCGAAGGGGACGTTGAAGCTTTCTTT.

The chain has TRBV7-9 and TRBJ2-3; D may be TRBD1 or TRBD2 (5 bases each). Germline V gene data show CDR1 as SEHNR and CDR2 as FQNEAQ (reference sequence). V lost 4 bases to trimming and J lost 4 bases, with 12 bases between them. The CDR3 runs to 14 residues. The CDR3 sequence is CASSSPMGADTQYF. Here the CDR3 DNA reads TGTGCCAGCAGCTCACCCATGGGGGCAGATACGCAGTATTTT.

The V call is TRBV30, the J call TRBJ2-7; no clear D. Trimming shortened V by 2 bases and J by 0 bases, and 5 bases separated the two germline ends. Germline values: CDR1 GTSNPN, CDR2 SVGIG (reference sequence). The CDR3 extends over 12 amino acids. The CDR3 nucleotides are TGTGCCTGGAGTACCAGCTCCTACGAGCAGTACTTC. Its protein product is CAWSTSSYEQYF.

The CDR3 region has the DNA TGTGCCAGCTCACCAATCACTAGCGGGAGCTCCTACGAGCAGTACTTC. Protein product: CASSPITSGSSYEQYF. The J gene is TRBJ2-7, the V gene TRBV18; TRBD2 aligns across 11 bases. V gave up 2 bases and J gave up 0 bases; unmatched junction bases: 3. The CDR3 is 16 amino acids. CDR1 and CDR2 (germline): KGHSH, LQKENI.

The chain joins TRBV5-4 to TRBJ1-2; D not certain. This CDR3 contains 14 residues. Germline V gene sequence: CDR1 SGHNT, CDR2 YYREEE (reference sequence). V lost 7 bases, J lost 3 bases, and 16 bases lay in between. This chain's CDR3 is CASHNGGNYYGYTF. The CDR3 DNA reads TGTGCCAGCCATAACGGAGGGAACTACTATGGCTACACCTTC. Variable domain in full (rest from reference TRBV5-4 and TRBJ1-2): ETGVTQSPTHLIKTRGQQVTLRCSSQSGHNTVSWYQQALGQGPQFIFQYYREEENGRGNFPPRFSGLQFPNYSSELNVNALELDDSALYLCASHNGGNYYGYTFGSGTRLTVV.

The chain has TRBV9 and TRBJ2-5, with 11 bases identical to TRBD2. V lost 3 bases, J lost 3 bases, and 4 bases stayed unmatched. Germline CDR1 and CDR2: SGDLS and YYNGEE. The CDR3 totals 15 residues. As DNA, the CDR3 is TGTGCCAGCAGCGCTTGGGGACTAGCGGAAGAGACCCAGTACTTC. Its translation is CASSAWGLAEETQYF.

This clone has more than one count but fewer than ten. The chain has TRBV5-4 and TRBJ2-7; 9 bases align to TRBD1. CDR3 length: 13 residues. V trimming: 4 bases; J trimming: 5 bases; junction bases outside the gene matches: 4. CDR1 and CDR2 (germline): SGHNT, YYREEE (reference sequence). Here the CDR3 reads CASSADRGNEQYF. The DNA for the CDR3 is TGTGCCAGCAGCGCGGACAGGGGTAACGAGCAGTACTTC.

The J gene is TRBJ1-3, the V gene TRBV28; no reliable D call. Trimming cost V 6 bases and J 1 base, with 10 bases left between them. The V gene's germline CDR1 is MDHEN and CDR2 SYDVKM. The CDR3 is made up of 14 amino acids. The CDR3 region is CASRAPGSGNTIYF. The CDR3 nucleotides are TGTGCCAGCAGGGCACCCGGGTCTGGAAACACCATATATTTT.

The chain is built from TRBV5-1 and TRBJ2-3, with D hard to call. Germline assignment: CDR1 SGHRS and CDR2 YFSETQ. The CDR3 loop spans 13 amino acids. V was clipped by 4 bases and J by 6 bases, with 12 bases between them. CDR3 DNA: TGCGCCAGCAGCCTTGTGATGGGGGATACGCAGTATTTT. Translation gives CASSLVMGDTQYF.

The genes are TRBV19 and TRBJ2-5; TRBD2 aligns across 9 bases. Germline V gene lookup returns CDR1 LNHDA and CDR2 SQIVND (reference sequence). The CDR3 is 15 amino acids. V gave up 6 bases and J gave up 5 bases; unmatched junction bases: 10. CDR3 bases: TGTGCCAGTAGCCAAGGGATTAGCGGGAGTGAGACCCAGTACTTC. This codes for CASSQGISGSETQYF.

This clone occurred once. Here the CDR3 DNA reads TGTGCCAGCAGTTACTCGCGCGACCCGAACACCGGGGAGCTGTTTTTT. The encoded protein is CASSYSRDPNTGELFF. The chain combines TRBV6-5 with TRBJ2-2; D remains unclear. This CDR3 has 16 residues. Trimming took off 0 bases at V and 0 bases at J, with 8 bases between the two ends. Germline CDR1 and CDR2: MNHEY and SVGAGI.

This clone turned up a few times. This chain connects TRBV6-6 to TRBJ2-7; 9 nucleotides match TRBD1. The CDR3 is 15 residues long. CDR1 MNHNY and CDR2 SVGAGI come from the germline V gene (reference sequence). The junction had 11 bases not matched to a gene; V was cut back by 5 bases and J by 6 bases. The CDR3 DNA sequence: TGTGCCAGCAGTAAACCCCCGGGACAGGGTTTCGAGCAGTACTTC. Translated: CASSKPPGQGFEQYF.

The chain uses TRBV9 and TRBJ2-3; D gene unclear. The CDR3 spans 14 residues. Per germline, CDR1 SGDLS and CDR2 YYNGEE. Trimming removed 0 bases from V and 2 bases from J, with 7 bases in between. The CDR3 loop is CASSVVPDTDTQYF. CDR3 coding DNA: TGTGCCAGCAGCGTAGTGCCAGACACAGATACGCAGTATTTT.

The J gene is TRBJ2-7, the V gene TRBV11-1; the D is unclear. The CDR3 sequence is 15 residues long. The V and J ends lost 1 base and 3 bases respectively, with 13 bases between them. Germline loops: CDR1 SGHAT, CDR2 FQDESV (reference sequence). This CDR3 is CASSLGGSRFYEQYF. CDR3 nucleotides: TGTGCCAGCAGCTTAGGGGGTAGCAGATTCTACGAGCAGTACTTC.

The chain employs TRBV29-1 and TRBJ2-2; 7 nucleotides line up with TRBD2. The CDR3 has 15 residues. The ends lost 6 bases at V and 4 bases at J; junction bases unmatched: 11. The V gene's germline CDR1 is SQVTM and CDR2 ANQGSEA. CDR3 residues: CSVTPRGTTTGELFF. The CDR3 coding sequence is TGCAGCGTGACCCCTCGGGGGACTACCACCGGGGAGCTGTTTTTT.

The chain links TRBV5-5 to TRBJ1-2; D is unresolved. Trimming took off 1 base at V and 8 bases at J, with 21 bases between the two ends. Germline CDR1 is SGHKS and CDR2 is YYEKEE (reference sequence). CDR3 length: 16 amino acids. The CDR3 DNA reads as TGTGCCAGCAGCTTGTCCGTCGACCAACCCTACCGCGGCTACACCTTC. It is translated as CASSLSVDQPYRGYTF. Combining the CDR3 with reference TRBV5-5 and TRBJ1-2 gives the whole variable domain DAGVTQSPTHLIKTRGQQVTLRCSPISGHKSVSWYQQVLGQGPQFIFQYYEKEERGRGNFPDRFSARQFPNYSSELNVNALLLGDSALYLCASSLSVDQPYRGYTFGSGTRLTVV.

Turning to this clone: At one boundary the junction diverges from the germline segment, which might be a read error. This rearrangement joins TRBV7-7 to TRBJ1-1; D not certain. Looked up from germline, CDR1 is SSHAT and CDR2 is FNYEAQ (reference sequence). This CDR3 is 13 amino acids long. CDR3 in DNA: TGTGCTAGCAGCTTGACCCCCGGCACTGAAGCTTTCTTT. Its protein product is CASSLTPGTEAFF.

This chain joins TRBV23-1 and TRBJ2-3; the match to TRBD2 covers 7 bases. TRBV23-1 is flagged as an ORF with uncertain function. Unmatched junction bases numbered 11, after V lost 4 bases and J lost 7 bases. The CDR3 is made up of 15 amino acids. Here the CDR3 reads CASSLKRGPQNTQYF. CDR3 nucleotide sequence: TGCGCCAGCAGTCTTAAGCGGGGACCACAAAATACGCAGTATTTT.

This clone was recorded only once. J is TRBJ1-1 and V is TRBV7-3; D unresolved. Germline CDR1 reads SGHTA; CDR2 reads FQGTGA. Trimming pared 2 bases from V and 1 base from J, leaving 17 bases between. The CDR3 contains 17 residues. Written as DNA, the CDR3 is TGTGCCAGCAGCTTATCGGGAGGCGCCCCCTCGAACACTGAAGCTTTCTTT. This encodes CASSLSGGAPSNTEAFF.

This clone has a single count. The chain is built from TRBV27 and TRBJ2-7, with a weak D call TRBD1 (5 bases). Germline V gene lookup returns CDR1 MNHEY and CDR2 SMNVEV (reference sequence). V was shortened by 6 bases and J by 4 bases, with 10 bases between the two germline ends. CDR3 length: 12 amino acids. The CDR3 DNA reads as TGTGCCAGCAGAACTGCAGGGTACGAGCAGTACTTC. Translated, it gives CASRTAGYEQYF.

Written as DNA, the CDR3 is TGTGCCAGCAGTTACGCGGGGGGGCGTGAAGCTTTCTTT. This codes for CASSYAGGREAFF. The chain recombines TRBV6-5 with TRBJ1-1; TRBD1 might be the D (6 bases). Looked up from germline, CDR1 is MNHEY and CDR2 is SVGAGI. V was shortened by 2 bases and J by 7 bases, with 11 bases between the two germline ends. The CDR3 length is 13 residues.

This clone turned up a few times. The chain uses TRBV9 and TRBJ2-2; D is possibly TRBD2 (6 bases). The CDR3 contains 17 residues. Germline-derived CDR1 and CDR2 are SGDLS and YYNGEE. V was shortened by 3 bases and J by 6 bases, with 21 bases between the two germline ends. CDR3: CASSARWGGGVSGELFF. In DNA, the CDR3 is TGTGCCAGCAGCGCCCGATGGGGCGGAGGGGTATCCGGGGAGCTGTTTTTT.

The rearrangement uses TRBV5-5 and TRBJ2-6; a possible D gene is TRBD2 (5 bases). The V gene lost 0 bases and the J gene lost 6 bases, with 10 bases spanning the gap. Germline V gene lookup returns CDR1 SGHKS and CDR2 YYEKEE (reference sequence). The CDR3 has 15 amino acids. The CDR3 loop reads CASSLDGGAANVLTF. The CDR3 bases are TGTGCCAGCAGCTTGGATGGAGGAGCGGCCAACGTCCTGACTTTC.